The clone carrying this TCR beta chain occurred a few times. Antigen: not known. This entry belongs to a study of CD8+ T cells in alopecia areata. Notes on the study in general: Normal skin's resident alphabeta T cells are also sequenced in scalp samples.

As for treatment: oral pan-JAK inhibitor, 5-10 mg twice daily. Trimming cost V 5 bases and J 12 bases; bases outside gene matches: 5. CDR3 size: 12 residues. Germline values: CDR1 MNHEY, CDR2 SMNVEV (reference sequence). cDNA serving as the sequencing template came from extracted, reverse transcribed RNA. Libraries were prepared by immunoSEQ multiplex PCR; TCRdb keeps only in-frame clonotypes and omits some of them. This sample has hundreds of thousands of clones; 50% to 75% occur once, and the top ten carry around 0.92%. The specimen was CD4+ T cells sorted from blood, collected between weeks 51 and 54, from a patient treated with tofacitinib. The V and J genes are TRBV27 and TRBJ2-3; 10 bases match TRBD1. This TCR was recovered from a human donor with alopecia areata. This CDR3 reads CASSPTGGSQYF. CDR3 DNA: TGTGCCAGCAGTCCGACAGGGGGCAGTCAGTATTTT.